The entry below gives a single T cell receptor beta chain sequence along with its context. Libraries were prepared by immunoSEQ multiplex PCR; TCRdb keeps only in-frame clonotypes and omits some of them. The sample holds over 30,000 clones, over 85% seen once. This record comes from a study of T cell changes during pregnancy in multiple sclerosis. V lost 3 bases and J lost 3, with 16 bases in between. The V gene's germline CDR1 is SGHNT and CDR2 YYREEE (reference sequence). The CDR3 is 15 residues long. Material: CD8+ T cells from peripheral blood mononuclear cells, obtained in the third trimester of pregnancy. The chain recombines TRBV5-4 with TRBJ2-7; D is perhaps TRBD1 (5 bases). The clonotype comes from a female donor with multiple sclerosis, enrolled in a pregnancy study. For the CDR3, the DNA is TGTGCCAGCAGCTCCAGGGCGATTCAGGACTACGAGCAGTACTTC. It encodes CASSSRAIQDYEQYF.